These 22 T cell receptor beta chains share one sample of origin, sequenced in a study of CD8 T cells in Susac syndrome. After extraction with the RNeasy kit, roughly 0.45 to 1 ug of the RNA was reverse transcribed using random hexamers. Using its own MiXCR run on the immunoSEQ multiplex PCR reads, TCRdb lists one record per CDR3 protein. Of 20,000 to 25,000 distinct CDR3 sequences listed, around 92% are singletons. Sequencing input: CD8+ T cells from PBMCs. The receptors here all came from a human donor in good health.

The chain recombines TRBV5-6 with TRBJ2-3; maybe TRBD2 (6 bases). CDR1 is SGHDT and CDR2 is YYEEEE in the germline V gene. V gave up 3 bases and J gave up 1 base, with 15 bases separating them. CDR3 length: 16 amino acids. The CDR3 loop is CASSSGSGVRTDTQYF. The CDR3 nucleotides are TGTGCCAGCAGCTCCGGTTCGGGGGTTCGCACAGATACGCAGTATTTT.

CDR3 coding DNA: TGTGCTAGTGGTTTGACGGCGGACAGAGGCGCAATCACTAATGAAAAACTGTTTTTT. Its translation: CASGLTADRGAITNEKLFF. The chain employs TRBV12-5 and TRBJ1-4; D perhaps matches TRBD1 (6 bases). The CDR3 has 19 amino acids. The germline CDR1 and CDR2 sequences are LGHNT and FRNRAP. Trimming pared 2 bases from V and 2 bases from J, leaving 21 bases between.

The V and J genes are TRBV7-9 and TRBJ1-1; possibly TRBD1 for D (6 bases). This CDR3 spans 15 amino acids. Trimming stripped 1 base from V and 4 bases from J, with 13 bases between. Per the germline V gene, CDR1 is SEHNR and CDR2 is FQNEAQ (reference sequence). The CDR3 here is CASSLGTGYLTEAFF. CDR3 nucleotide sequence: TGTGCCAGCAGCTTAGGAACAGGGTATCTCACTGAAGCTTTCTTT.

This chain connects TRBV7-8 to TRBJ2-3; tentatively, D is TRBD2 (7 bases). The V end lost 1 base, the J end lost 0 bases, and 14 bases lay between the germline ends. The CDR3 consists of 17 residues. Germline-derived CDR1 and CDR2 are SGHVS and FQNEAQ. The CDR3 loop is CASSLVRGGTSTDTQYF. The CDR3 DNA follows: TGTGCCAGCAGCTTAGTCCGCGGGGGCACCAGCACAGATACGCAGTATTTT.

The V and J genes are TRBV6-2 or TRBV6-3 and TRBJ2-1, with 7 positions matching TRBD1. J gave up 10 bases and V 2 bases, and 8 bases lay outside the gene matches. CDR3 length: 14 amino acids. The germline CDR1 and CDR2 sequences are MNHEY and SVGEGT. The CDR3: CASSYLNRQGEQFF. Written as DNA, the CDR3 is TGTGCCAGCAGTTACCTTAATAGACAGGGCGAGCAGTTCTTC.

The chain joins TRBV27 to TRBJ2-7; the D is unclear. The ends were cut back, 4 bases at V and 3 bases at J, with 4 bases in the middle. Germline V CDR1 and CDR2: MNHEY, SMNVEV (reference sequence). CDR3 length: 11 residues. CDR3: CASSSNYEQYF. The CDR3 region has the DNA TGTGCCAGCAGTTCAAACTACGAGCAGTACTTC.

The J gene is TRBJ2-3, the V gene TRBV12-3 or TRBV12-4; D is possibly TRBD2 (5 bases). The V end lost 4 bases, the J end lost 5 bases, and 19 bases lay between the germline ends. The CDR3 sequence is 16 residues long. CDR3 protein: CASSSPGVAWVDTQYF. As DNA, the CDR3 is TGTGCCAGCAGTTCCCCAGGTGTAGCGTGGGTAGATACGCAGTATTTT.

CDR3 nucleotide sequence: TGCAGCGTTGACGGCGGGGGTGTAAATGAGCAGTTCTTC. This encodes CSVDGGGVNEQFF. This chain uses TRBV29-1 with TRBJ2-1; 7 nucleotides match TRBD2. The V and J ends lost 3 bases and 7 bases, in that order; junction bases with no gene match: 6. Germline-derived CDR1 and CDR2 are SQVTM and ANQGSEA. The CDR3 extends over 13 amino acids.

The rearrangement links TRBV7-2 to TRBJ2-4; TRBD2 aligns across 12 bases. The CDR3 totals 18 residues. V was pared by 2 bases and J by 2 bases, with 7 bases of the junction left unmatched. Germline CDR1 and CDR2: SGHTA and FQGNSA. CDR3 nucleotides: TGTGCCAGCAGCTTACCCCTAGCGGGGGGGAGGCCCAAAAACATTCAGTACTTC. Translation: CASSLPLAGGRPKNIQYF. Full variable domain (missing parts from reference TRBV7-2 and TRBJ2-4): GAGVSQSPSNKVTEKGKDVELRCDPISGHTALYWYRQSLGQGLEFLIYFQGNSAPDKSGLPSDRFSAERTGGSVSTLTIQRTQQEDSAVYLCASSLPLAGGRPKNIQYFGAGTRLSVL.

This chain uses TRBV5-6 with TRBJ1-1; 9 bases match TRBD1. CDR3 length: 14 amino acids. The ends lost 2 bases at V and 7 bases at J; junction bases unmatched: 6. CDR1 and CDR2 (germline): SGHDT, YYEEEE. This chain's CDR3 is CASSFGTGTYEAFF. CDR3 sequence (DNA): TGTGCCAGCAGCTTCGGGACAGGGACTTATGAAGCTTTCTTT.

The genes are TRBV7-2 and TRBJ1-3, with D possibly being TRBD1 (5 bases). The germline V gene has CDR1 SGHTA and CDR2 FQGNSA. The CDR3 totals 17 residues. With 5 bases removed from V and 0 bases from J, the gap between germline ends came to 17 bases. As DNA, the CDR3 is TGTGCCAGCAGCGCGGGACGGCCCCTCGTCTCTGGAAACACCATATATTTT. Translation: CASSAGRPLVSGNTIYF.

The chain employs TRBV7-9 and TRBJ2-7; TRBD1 might be the D (6 bases). The CDR3 length is 13 residues. Germline lookup yields CDR1 SEHNR and CDR2 FQNEAQ (reference sequence). Trimming shortened V by 4 bases and J by 5 bases, and 12 bases separated the two germline ends. DNA for the CDR3: TGTGCCAGCAGCTCAGGGGCAGGGAACGAGCAGTACTTC. Translating gives CASSSGAGNEQYF.

The V gene is TRBV6-2 or TRBV6-3, the J gene TRBJ2-7; D unclear. Germline values: CDR1 MNHEY, CDR2 SVGEGT. CDR3 length: 12 residues. Deletions cut 2 bases from V and 5 bases from J, with 7 bases between. CDR3 nucleotide sequence: TGTGCCAGCAGTTACCGACACCACGAGCAGTACTTC. Protein sequence: CASSYRHHEQYF.

The chain is built from TRBV6-5 and TRBJ1-3; D remains unclear. The CDR3 is 13 amino acids. V shed 6 bases and J shed 4 bases, with 10 bases lying between them. CDR1 MNHEY and CDR2 SVGAGI come from the germline V gene. The CDR3 protein is CASRSSIGNTIYF. The CDR3 nucleotides are TGTGCCAGCAGATCCTCCATCGGAAACACCATATATTTT.

The chain is built from TRBV10-3 and TRBJ2-1; 12 positions match TRBD2. The CDR3 consists of 16 residues. The trim removed 2 bases at V and 7 bases at J, leaving 6 bases unmatched. Germline V gives CDR1 ENHRY, CDR2 SYGVKD. The DNA for the CDR3 is TGTGCCATCAGTGAGGCAAGAGGACTAGCGGGAAATGAGCAGTTCTTC. It encodes CAISEARGLAGNEQFF.

This rearrangement joins TRBV20-1 to TRBJ1-5; D might be TRBD1 (5 bases). V was pared by 0 bases and J by 3 bases, with 15 bases between. This CDR3 is 16 amino acids long. Germline CDR1 DFQATT, CDR2 SNEGSKA (reference sequence). The CDR3 DNA reads as TGCAGTGCTAGAGAGGTGGGGCAGGGCTCCAATCAGCCCCAGCATTTT. Translated: CSAREVGQGSNQPQHF.

This clonotype has only one observation. V is TRBV6-5 and J is TRBJ1-2; D is uncertain. The germline CDR1 and CDR2 sequences are MNHEY and SVGAGI. The CDR3 has 17 amino acids. Trimming took 5 bases from V and 0 from J, leaving 19 bases between them. CDR3 loop: CASSTGRRVRSNYGYTF. The CDR3 nucleotides are TGTGCCAGCAGTACTGGTCGGCGGGTTAGGTCTAACTATGGCTACACCTTC.

CDR3 nucleotide sequence: TGTGCCAGCAGCCCCAGACGGACTGGGGGCGGGGAGCTGTTTTTT. Encoded protein: CASSPRRTGGGELFF. This chain links TRBV13 with TRBJ2-2, with D possibly called TRBD1 or TRBD2 (5 bases each). The V and J ends lost 5 bases and 7 bases respectively, with 17 bases between them. The CDR3 is 15 amino acids. Germline lookup yields CDR1 PRHDT and CDR2 FYEKMQ (reference sequence).

Remarks on this clonotype: Relative to the germline gene, one junction end is altered; a read error may explain this. The chain recombines TRBV7-9 with TRBJ2-4; 8 bases match TRBD1. The CDR3 covers 17 residues. Germline V gene sequence: CDR1 SEHNR, CDR2 FQNEAQ (reference sequence). CDR3 loop: CTSSLGTERQGKNIQYF. The CDR3 nucleotides read TGTACCAGCAGCTTAGGGACCGAAAGACAGGGGAAAAACATTCAGTACTTC.

This clonotype occurred once. The CDR3 coding sequence is TGCAGCGTTGAAGAGACAGGGCTGTATGGCTACACCTTC. Translating gives CSVEETGLYGYTF. V gene TRBV29-1 combines with J gene TRBJ1-2; 7 bases are shared with TRBD1. The CDR3 totals 13 residues. Germline values: CDR1 SQVTM, CDR2 ANQGSEA. The trim removed 0 bases at V and 5 bases at J, leaving 3 bases unmatched.

This rearrangement joins TRBV7-2 to TRBJ1-5; D possibly corresponds to TRBD1 (5 bases). Looked up from germline, CDR1 is SGHTA and CDR2 is FQGNSA. With 4 bases removed from V and 0 bases from J, the gap between germline ends came to 19 bases. This CDR3 is 18 amino acids long. The DNA for the CDR3 is TGTGCCAGCAGCTCATCCCGGGACTGGGAGTATAGCAATCAGCCCCAGCATTTT. It yields the protein CASSSSRDWEYSNQPQHF.

J is TRBJ2-6 and V is TRBV4-3; 8 bases align to TRBD1. This CDR3 has 18 amino acids. Trimming at V came to 4 bases and at J to 1 base, leaving 9 bases not matched to a gene. From germline, CDR1 is LGHNA and CDR2 YSLEER. The CDR3 loop reads CASSPRTGKSSGANVLTF. CDR3 nucleotide sequence: TGCGCCAGCAGCCCACGGACAGGGAAATCGTCTGGGGCCAACGTCCTGACTTTC.